The sample holds a few counts of the clone carrying this T cell receptor beta chain. The record originates from a study of OX40 agonist ivuxolimab in advanced cancers. Study context: From roughly 20 to 85 years was the age range, with a mean of around 56 years, and around 80% were male.

Generated by immunoSEQ multiplex PCR, the TCRdb table keeps only in-frame clones and is missing some. The sample records more than 50,000 clones, 70% to 85% being singletons. Trimming took off 3 bases at V and 0 bases at J, with 12 bases between the two ends. CDR1 is MNHEY and CDR2 is SMNVEV in the germline V gene (reference sequence). This CDR3 spans 16 amino acids. The specimen comprised CD4+ or CD8+ T cells sorted from blood, sampled in a trial of the OX40 agonist ivuxolimab. The origin of this receptor is an adult with an advanced solid tumor such as melanoma, head and neck, liver or kidney cancer. This chain links TRBV27 with TRBJ1-3; D is possibly TRBD1 (5 bases). The CDR3 bases are TGTGCCAGCAGTTTGTCATACAGGAGCTCTGGAAACACCATATATTTT. Its translation: CASSLSYRSSGNTIYF.